This T cell receptor beta chain derives from a study of blood T cells in healthy people across ages. Isolation per sample recovered at least 6 million PBMCs. Trimming cost V 4 bases and J 3 bases; bases outside gene matches: 11. This CDR3 spans 18 amino acids. This clonotype was seen a few times. With a J-beta primer mix and a sample-barcoded 5' primer, a second PCR ran roughly 6 to 12 cycles. TCRdb re-derived calls from the 5' RACE reads in MiXCR, one entry per CDR3 protein. The profile shows 1.5 million to 2 million distinct CDR3 sequences, about 30% of them singletons. The material sequenced was blood. This rearrangement joins TRBV12-3 or TRBV12-4 to TRBJ2-5, with 13 bases matching TRBD2. The sequence derives from a woman between 25 and 40 years old in good health. The CDR3 loop is CASSSTVGTSGDKETQYF. The CDR3 bases are TGTGCCAGCAGTTCCACCGTTGGGACTAGCGGGGATAAAGAGACCCAGTACTTC.